The source of this TCR beta chain is a study of OX40 agonist ivuxolimab in advanced cancers. About the full investigation: The costimulatory receptor OX40 (CD134) was targeted by ivuxolimab, a fully human IgG2 agonistic monoclonal antibody. The point of sequencing TCRbeta in the periphery was to test whether ivuxolimab changed TCR sequence diversity and drove clonal T-cell expansion. Of the roughly 53 patients in dose escalation, 19 had hepatocellular carcinoma, approximately 15 had melanoma, 9 had renal cell carcinoma and 9 had head and neck cancer. The dose-escalation cohort was 82.7% male with a mean age of roughly 60 years, ranging from about 23 to 85. The paper covers the monotherapy dose-escalation part of the phase I ivuxolimab trial, which included N = 52 patients. Intravenous ivuxolimab was administered to patients every 2 weeks at six dose levels: 0.01, 0.1, 0.3, 1.5, 3 and 10 mg/kg. Partial responses were achieved by three dose-escalation patients, of whom one had hepatocellular carcinoma and two had cutaneous melanoma. Patients were allowed to have had prior anti-PD-1, anti-PD-L1 or anti-CTLA-4 therapy, and 30% to 40% of the dose-escalation patients had been treated with checkpoint inhibitors.

This clone was recorded only once. The specificity of this receptor is unknown. Base qualities are not provided; no much larger clone lies one nucleotide away. Inclusive of the bounding cysteine and phenylalanine, the CDR3 is 15 residues long. The sequence is cut down to CDR3 DNA, 45 bases in frame from base 1. V is pared back by 0 bases and J by 6 bases, with 12 bases lying between the germline termini. Reading the germline V gene gives CDR1 SGDLS and CDR2 YYNGEE. Overall study results and their limits: Which antigens the clonally expanded peripheral T cells were specific for was not determined. In the 0.1-3.0 mg/kg groups, partial responders were among the patients with the lowest normalized peripheral clonal expansion, particularly in CD8+ T cells. Clonal expansion of both CD4+ and CD8+ blood T cells was observed from baseline to week 6 at doses 0.1 to 3.0 mg/kg. After ivuxolimab, more expanded clones were found on average in CD8+ T cells than in CD4+ T cells. Low levels of normalized T-cell clonal expansion were also seen in some patients who did not respond.

To sequence the TCRbeta CDR3 region, genomic DNA was isolated from the sorted cells. The immunoSEQ Assay was used for sequencing of TCRbeta CDR3 regions. The clones in this table, taken by TCRdb from immuneACCESS, are in-frame only. Not every clone is retained; where verified, under half of the shortfall comes from an unresolved V gene, and the cause of the rest is unknown. The sample table records more than 55,000 clones; around 86% of these occur just once. Clones ranked in the top ten supply roughly 8.6% of the sample. Patients with a history of autoimmune disease or receiving systemic immunosuppression were excluded from the trial. Peripheral blood for TCR sequencing was collected from all dose cohorts at baseline, on cycle 4 day 1, and on cycle 7 day 1. The samples were drawn from a first-in-human, open-label, multicenter phase I dose-escalation trial of ivuxolimab. Adults with locally advanced or metastatic melanoma, renal cell carcinoma, hepatocellular carcinoma or head and neck squamous cell carcinoma were enrolled in the trial. Before TCR sequencing, CD4+ and CD8+ T cells were separately sorted from peripheral blood.

Sequenced material: CD4+ or CD8+ T cells sorted from blood, taken in a trial of the OX40 agonist ivuxolimab. The chain links TRBV9 with TRBJ2-2; TRBD1 is perhaps the D gene, given 5 matching bases. The receptor was isolated from an adult with an advanced solid tumor such as melanoma, head and neck, liver or kidney cancer. Here the CDR3 is given as CASSVEGVGSGELFF. The nucleotides are TGTGCCAGCAGCGTAGAAGGGGTGGGGTCCGGGGAGCTGTTTTTT.